This entry lists 8 T cell receptor beta chains sequenced from one sample in a study of T-cell memory formation after mild COVID-19. MiXCR, applied by TCRdb to the 5' RACE reads, yields one record per CDR3 protein. The sample holds around 450,000 distinct CDR3 sequences; around 18% are singletons and the top ten take roughly 8.4%. The material sequenced was PBMCs or a T cell subset sorted from them (not recorded which). These receptors all come from an adult woman who had mild COVID-19 (a few samples of this study predate the infection). Cell type and time point are not known.

The chain couples TRBV5-1 to TRBJ2-3; no reliable D call. The CDR3 contains 13 residues. Germline V lookup: CDR1 SGHRS, CDR2 YFSETQ. With 0 bases removed from V and 5 bases from J, the gap between germline ends came to 7 bases. This CDR3 reads CASSLGIIDTQYF. CDR3 DNA: TGCGCCAGCAGCTTGGGGATCATAGATACGCAGTATTTT. Filled out from reference TRBV5-1 and TRBJ2-3, the complete variable domain reads KAGVTQTPRYLIKTRGQQVTLSCSPISGHRSVSWYQQTPGQGLQFLFEYFSETQRNKGNFPGRFSGRQFSNSRSEMNVSTLELGDSALYLCASSLGIIDTQYFGPGTRLTVL.

In its sample, this clonotype was seen a few times. This chain links TRBV7-9 with TRBJ2-1; D gene ambiguous. The CDR3 consists of 15 residues. Deletions cut 5 bases from V and 2 bases from J, with 13 bases between. Germline CDR1 is SEHNR and CDR2 is FQNEAQ (reference sequence). DNA of the CDR3: TGTGCCAGCAGCACCCCCCGAATAGCCTACAATGAGCAGTTCTTC. Translation gives CASSTPRIAYNEQFF.

The V and J genes are TRBV11-2 and TRBJ2-1; a possible D gene is TRBD2 (6 bases). With 0 bases removed from V and 7 bases from J, the gap between germline ends came to 13 bases. There are 15 residues in the CDR3. Germline V gene data show CDR1 as SGHAT and CDR2 as FQNNGV. CDR3 sequence reads: CASSLEYGTQNEQFF. The CDR3 DNA follows: TGTGCCAGCAGCTTAGAATATGGGACTCAAAATGAGCAGTTCTTC.

This clonotype was recorded at least ten times. This chain joins TRBV4-2 and TRBJ2-3, with 8 nucleotides matching TRBD2. The J segment lost 3 bases and the V segment lost 4 bases, leaving 3 bases of the junction unmatched. The CDR3 loop spans 14 amino acids. Germline values: CDR1 LGHNA, CDR2 YNFKEQ. In DNA form, the CDR3 reads TGTGCCAGCAGCCCGGGGGGGCCAACAGATACGCAGTATTTT. Protein: CASSPGGPTDTQYF.

This clonotype came up many times. The CDR3 region has the DNA TGTGCCACTTCGACTAGTCCGATCAATGAGCAGTTCTTC. This encodes CATSTSPINEQFF. The chain couples TRBV7-3 to TRBJ2-1, with a tentative D call TRBD2 (6 bases). V lost 10 bases to trimming and J lost 6 bases, with 16 bases between them. The CDR3 consists of 13 residues. Germline V gene sequence: CDR1 SGHTA, CDR2 FQGTGA.

This clonotype was observed a few times. V gene TRBV24-1 combines with J gene TRBJ2-4, with TRBD2 matching 12 bases. Per germline, CDR1 KGHDR and CDR2 SFDVKD. The CDR3 has 13 residues. The V segment lost 4 bases and the J segment 13 bases; nucleotides outside the gene matches: 4. As DNA, the CDR3 is TGTGCCACCAGTGAATACACTAGCGGGGGGCAGTACTTC. It encodes CATSEYTSGGQYF.

A few counts support this clonotype. CDR3 nucleotides: TGTGCCAGCAGCGGACAGGGACCGACTGAAGCTTTCTTT. Encoded protein: CASSGQGPTEAFF. The chain links TRBV12-3 or TRBV12-4 to TRBJ1-1, with TRBD1 matching 8 bases. Trimming removed 6 bases from V and 5 bases from J; junction bases left unmatched: 5. The CDR3 runs to 13 residues.

This clonotype was found a few times. The rearrangement uses TRBV2 and TRBJ2-1, with a tentative D call TRBD1 (5 bases). V gave up 3 bases and J gave up 9 bases, with 6 bases separating them. CDR3 length: 11 residues. Germline V gives CDR1 SNHLY, CDR2 FYNNEI. The CDR3: CASSDQGEQFF. The CDR3 nucleotides are TGTGCCAGCAGTGATCAGGGTGAGCAGTTCTTC.